This entry concerns a single TCR beta chain. This CDR3 is also generated by other DNA sequences in the sample. These data come from a study of shared T cell receptors in the human thymus. Repertoires were generated with immunoSEQ multiplex PCR, while TCRdb's copy carries only in-frame clones and drops some. The data show hundreds of thousands of clones, with 70% to 80% seen just once and approximately 0.013% held by the top ten. Losses at the gene ends were 4 bases for V and 2 bases for J; bases not matched to a gene: 6. The CDR3 has 15 residues. Germline-derived CDR1 and CDR2 are MNHEY and SVGAGI. The same data also went into a second study, on human thymus T cells.

The sample taken for sequencing was thymocytes. The rearrangement links TRBV6-5 to TRBJ2-7; TRBD1 aligns across 9 bases. This clonotype was sampled from a boy under two years old with a congenital heart defect. The CDR3 region is CASSSLDRGTYEQYF. As DNA, the CDR3 is TGTGCCAGCAGTTCCCTGGACAGGGGAACCTACGAGCAGTACTTC.